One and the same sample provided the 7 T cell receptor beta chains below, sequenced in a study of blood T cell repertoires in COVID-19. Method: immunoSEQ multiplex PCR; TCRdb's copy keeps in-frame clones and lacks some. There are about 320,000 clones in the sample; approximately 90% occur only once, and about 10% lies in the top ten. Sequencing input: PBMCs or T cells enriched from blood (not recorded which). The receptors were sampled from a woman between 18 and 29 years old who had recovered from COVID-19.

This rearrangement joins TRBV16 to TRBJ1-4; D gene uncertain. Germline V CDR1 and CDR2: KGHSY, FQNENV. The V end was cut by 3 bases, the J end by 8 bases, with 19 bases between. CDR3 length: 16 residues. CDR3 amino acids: CASSQTDWAGGEKLFF. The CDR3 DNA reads TGTGCCAGCAGCCAGACGGATTGGGCCGGAGGCGAAAAACTGTTTTTT.

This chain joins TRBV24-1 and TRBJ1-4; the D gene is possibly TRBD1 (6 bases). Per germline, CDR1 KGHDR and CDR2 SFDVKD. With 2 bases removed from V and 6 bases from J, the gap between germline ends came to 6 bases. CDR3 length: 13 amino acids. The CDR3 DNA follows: TGTGCCACCAGTGATTGGACAGATGAAAAACTGTTTTTT. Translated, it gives CATSDWTDEKLFF.

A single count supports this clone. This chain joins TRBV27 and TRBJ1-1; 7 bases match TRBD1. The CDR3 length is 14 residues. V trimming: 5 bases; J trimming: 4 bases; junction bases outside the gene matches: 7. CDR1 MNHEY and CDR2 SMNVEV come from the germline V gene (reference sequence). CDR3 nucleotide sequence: TGTGCCAGCAGTCAGGGGGACTTCGGCACTGAAGCTTTCTTT. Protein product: CASSQGDFGTEAFF.

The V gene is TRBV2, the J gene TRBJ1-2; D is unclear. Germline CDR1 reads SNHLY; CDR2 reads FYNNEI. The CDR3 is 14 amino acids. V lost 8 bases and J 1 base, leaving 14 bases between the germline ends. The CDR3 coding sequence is TGTGCCAGCCTCGGGAACAGTATTAACTATGGCTACACCTTC. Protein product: CASLGNSINYGYTF.

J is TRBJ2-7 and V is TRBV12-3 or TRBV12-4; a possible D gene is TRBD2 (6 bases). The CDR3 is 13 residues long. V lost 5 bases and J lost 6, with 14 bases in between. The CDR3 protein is CASSPARDFEQYF. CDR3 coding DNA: TGTGCCAGCAGTCCGGCGAGGGACTTCGAGCAGTACTTC.

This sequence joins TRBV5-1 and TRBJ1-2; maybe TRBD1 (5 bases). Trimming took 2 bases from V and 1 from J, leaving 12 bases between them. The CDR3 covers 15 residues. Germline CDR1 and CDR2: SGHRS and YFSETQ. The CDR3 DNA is TGCGCCAGCAGCTTCACAGGAGACGGTAACTATGGCTACACCTTC. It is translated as CASSFTGDGNYGYTF. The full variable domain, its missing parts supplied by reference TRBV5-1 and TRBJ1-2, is KAGVTQTPRYLIKTRGQQVTLSCSPISGHRSVSWYQQTPGQGLQFLFEYFSETQRNKGNFPGRFSGRQFSNSRSEMNVSTLELGDSALYLCASSFTGDGNYGYTFGSGTRLTVV.

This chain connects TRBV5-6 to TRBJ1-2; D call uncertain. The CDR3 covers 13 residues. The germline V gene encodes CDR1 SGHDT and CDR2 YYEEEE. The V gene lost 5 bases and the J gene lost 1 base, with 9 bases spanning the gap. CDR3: CASREWINYGYTF. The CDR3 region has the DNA TGTGCCAGCAGGGAGTGGATTAACTATGGCTACACCTTC.